This TCR beta chain emerged from a study of blood T cell repertoires in COVID-19. Germline lookup yields CDR1 SNHLY and CDR2 FYNNEI. There are 15 residues in the CDR3. The V end was cut by 3 bases, the J end by 4 bases, with 10 bases between. Sequenced by immunoSEQ multiplex PCR; TCRdb stores in-frame clones only, minus some. The table records fewer than 500,000 clones, about 89% of them present only once. This clonotype originated in a woman younger than 45 with acute or convalescent COVID-19. The material sequenced was peripheral blood. The genes are TRBV2 and TRBJ2-6; D remains unclear. CDR3 sequence: CASSENLGGANVLTF. The CDR3 DNA reads as TGTGCCAGCAGTGAGAATCTAGGCGGGGCCAACGTCCTGACTTTC.